The T cell receptor (beta chain) under discussion was sequenced for a study of blood T cell repertoires in COVID-19. Per the authors' pipeline: Reference gene primers were amplified, and this amplification served to estimate nucleated cell counts. This table comes from immunoSEQ multiplex PCR, and its TCRdb copy is limited to in-frame clones, with some not included. The D gene and trimming were derived from the DNA, and the V and J assignments and clone size from that table. In the table there are about 380,000 clones, about 88% of which are singletons. The study recruited people aged about 18 to 90 years across about two dozen US areas. The germline gives CDR1 SGHAT, CDR2 FQDESV (reference sequence). CDR3 length: 13 residues. The V gene lost 5 bases and the J gene lost 5 bases, with 12 bases spanning the gap.

The sequencing sample was made of PBMCs or T cells enriched from blood (not recorded which). The rearrangement uses TRBV11-1 and TRBJ1-2; a possible D gene is TRBD1 (6 bases). The clonotype originates from a woman aged 30 to 39 who had recovered from COVID-19. CDR3 in amino acids: CASSLTGPYGYTF. Here the CDR3 DNA reads TGTGCCAGCAGCCTCACAGGGCCTTATGGCTACACCTTC.